The clone carrying this TCR beta chain was counted a few times. Its antigen is not known. These data are taken from a study of cytomegalovirus exposure and HLA in healthy donors. Overall study findings and caveats: It was assumed in the presence/absence analyses that sequencing depth was roughly uniform across donors.

With 60 Vbeta and 13 Jbeta primers, the PCR was carried out. Sequenced by immunoSEQ multiplex PCR; TCRdb stores in-frame clones only, minus some. The table records fewer than 180,000 clones, 75% to 85% of them present only once. Sequences were obtained from PBMCs. The TCR sequence derives from a human donor in good health.

The CDR3 DNA follows: TGTGCCAGCAGCCAACAGGGTATACGCTCCTACAATGAGCAGTTCTTC. Translating it yields CASSQQGIRSYNEQFF. The chain recombines TRBV14 with TRBJ2-1; weak D call: TRBD1 (5 bases). The CDR3 contains 16 residues. Per germline, CDR1 SGHDN and CDR2 FVKESK. V dropped 2 bases and J dropped 0 bases, with 11 bases sitting between them.